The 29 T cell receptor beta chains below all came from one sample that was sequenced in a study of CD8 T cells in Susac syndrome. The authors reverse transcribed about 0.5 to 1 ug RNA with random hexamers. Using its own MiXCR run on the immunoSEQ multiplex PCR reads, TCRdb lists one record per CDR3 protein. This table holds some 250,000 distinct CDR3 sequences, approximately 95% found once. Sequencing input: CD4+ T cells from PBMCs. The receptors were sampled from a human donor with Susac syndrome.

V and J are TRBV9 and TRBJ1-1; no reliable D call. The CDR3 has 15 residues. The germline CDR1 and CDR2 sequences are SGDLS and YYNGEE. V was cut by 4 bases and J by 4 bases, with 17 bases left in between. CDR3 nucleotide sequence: TGTGCCAGCAGCCCTTCGCCGGCGTGGGGCACTGAAGCTTTCTTT. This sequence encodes CASSPSPAWGTEAFF.

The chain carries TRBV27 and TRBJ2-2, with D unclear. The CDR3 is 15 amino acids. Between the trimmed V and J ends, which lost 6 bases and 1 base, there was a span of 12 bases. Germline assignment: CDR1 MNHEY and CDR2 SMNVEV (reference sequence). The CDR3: CASRGENLNTGELFF. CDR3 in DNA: TGTGCCAGCAGAGGAGAGAATTTGAACACCGGGGAGCTGTTTTTT.

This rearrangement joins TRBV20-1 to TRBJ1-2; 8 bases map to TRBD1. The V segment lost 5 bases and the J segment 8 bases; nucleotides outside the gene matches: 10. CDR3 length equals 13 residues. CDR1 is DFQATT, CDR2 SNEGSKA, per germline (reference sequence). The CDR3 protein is CSAGPTGAEGYTF. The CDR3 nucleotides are TGCAGTGCTGGACCGACAGGGGCAGAGGGCTACACCTTC.

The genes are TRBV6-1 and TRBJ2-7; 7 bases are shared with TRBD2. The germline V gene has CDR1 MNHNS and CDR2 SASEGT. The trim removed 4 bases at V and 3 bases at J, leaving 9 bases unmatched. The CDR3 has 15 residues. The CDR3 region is CASSVLASGDYEQYF. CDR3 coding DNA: TGTGCCAGCAGTGTCTTGGCTAGCGGCGACTACGAGCAGTACTTC.

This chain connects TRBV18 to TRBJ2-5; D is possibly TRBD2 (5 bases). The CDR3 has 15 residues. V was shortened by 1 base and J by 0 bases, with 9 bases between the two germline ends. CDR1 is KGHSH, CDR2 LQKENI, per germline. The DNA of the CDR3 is TGTGCCAGCTCACCACGGGTCGGGGACCAAGAGACCCAGTACTTC. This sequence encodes CASSPRVGDQETQYF.

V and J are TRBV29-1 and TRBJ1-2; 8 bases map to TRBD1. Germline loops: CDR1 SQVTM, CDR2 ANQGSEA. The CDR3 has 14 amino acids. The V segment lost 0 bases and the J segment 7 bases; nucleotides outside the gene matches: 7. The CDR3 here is CSVEERDRISGYTF. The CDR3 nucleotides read TGCAGCGTTGAAGAAAGGGACAGGATAAGTGGCTACACCTTC.

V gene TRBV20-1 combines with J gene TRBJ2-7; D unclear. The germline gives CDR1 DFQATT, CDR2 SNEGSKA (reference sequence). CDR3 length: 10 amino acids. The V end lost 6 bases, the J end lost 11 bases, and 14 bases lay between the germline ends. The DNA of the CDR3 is TGCAGTGCCCTCGGAGCCTGGGAGTACTTC. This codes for CSALGAWEYF.

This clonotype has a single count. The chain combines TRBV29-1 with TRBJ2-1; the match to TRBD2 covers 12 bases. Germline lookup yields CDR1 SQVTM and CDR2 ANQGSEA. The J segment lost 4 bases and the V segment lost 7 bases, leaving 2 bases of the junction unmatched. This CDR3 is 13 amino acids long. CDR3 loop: CSGGTSGYNEQFF. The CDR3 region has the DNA TGCAGCGGGGGGACTAGCGGGTACAATGAGCAGTTCTTC.

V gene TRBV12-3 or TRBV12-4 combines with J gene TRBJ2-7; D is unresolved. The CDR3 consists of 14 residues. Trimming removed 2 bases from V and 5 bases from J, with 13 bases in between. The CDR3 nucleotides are TGTGCCAGCAGTTTATCCAGGAGATCGCACGAGCAGTACTTC. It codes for CASSLSRRSHEQYF.

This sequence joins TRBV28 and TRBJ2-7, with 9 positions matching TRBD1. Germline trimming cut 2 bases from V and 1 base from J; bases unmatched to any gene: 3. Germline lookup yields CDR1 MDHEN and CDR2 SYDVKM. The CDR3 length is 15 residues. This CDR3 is CASSLVGTGSYEQYF. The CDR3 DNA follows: TGTGCCAGCAGTTTAGTCGGGACAGGGTCCTACGAGCAGTACTTC. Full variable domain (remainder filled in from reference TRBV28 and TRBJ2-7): DVKVTQSSRYLVKRTGEKVFLECVQDMDHENMFWYRQDPGLGLRLIYFSYDVKMKEKGDIPEGYSVSREKKERFSLILESASTNQTSMYLCASSLVGTGSYEQYFGPGTRLTVT.

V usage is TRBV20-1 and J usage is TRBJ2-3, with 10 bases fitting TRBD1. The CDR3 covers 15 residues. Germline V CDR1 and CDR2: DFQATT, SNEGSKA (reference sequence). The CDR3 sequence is CSSVDRGRGTDTQYF. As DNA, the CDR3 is TGCTCCTCTGTAGACAGGGGGCGGGGCACAGATACGCAGTATTTT.

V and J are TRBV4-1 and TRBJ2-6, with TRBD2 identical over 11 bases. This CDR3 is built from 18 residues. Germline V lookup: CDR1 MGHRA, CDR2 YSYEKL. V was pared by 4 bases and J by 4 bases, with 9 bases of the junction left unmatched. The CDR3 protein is CASSRGLAALGGANVLTF. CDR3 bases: TGCGCCAGCAGCCGGGGACTAGCGGCCTTGGGAGGGGCCAACGTCCTGACTTTC.

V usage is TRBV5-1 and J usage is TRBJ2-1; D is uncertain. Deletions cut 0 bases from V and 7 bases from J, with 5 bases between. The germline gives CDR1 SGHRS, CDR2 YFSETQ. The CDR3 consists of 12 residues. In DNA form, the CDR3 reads TGCGCCAGCAGCTTGGAGTGGAATGAGCAGTTCTTC. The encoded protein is CASSLEWNEQFF.

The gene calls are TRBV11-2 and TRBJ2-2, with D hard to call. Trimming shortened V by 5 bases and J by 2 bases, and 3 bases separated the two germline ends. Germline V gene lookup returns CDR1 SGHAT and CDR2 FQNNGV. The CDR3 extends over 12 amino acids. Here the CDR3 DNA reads TGTGCCAGCAGCCAAAACACCGGGGAGCTGTTTTTT. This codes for CASSQNTGELFF.

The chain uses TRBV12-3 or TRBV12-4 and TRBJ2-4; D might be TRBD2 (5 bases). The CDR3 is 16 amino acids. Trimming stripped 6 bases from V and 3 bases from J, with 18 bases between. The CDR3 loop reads CASSRPERVGKNIQYF. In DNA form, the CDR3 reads TGTGCCAGCAGCCGCCCGGAGAGGGTGGGCAAAAACATTCAGTACTTC.

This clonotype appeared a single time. CDR3 sequence: CSVEVWDRKAFF. CDR3 bases: TGCAGCGTTGAAGTCTGGGACCGAAAAGCTTTCTTT. The chain recombines TRBV29-1 with TRBJ1-1, with D perhaps TRBD1 (5 bases). From germline, CDR1 is SQVTM and CDR2 ANQGSEA. The CDR3 loop spans 12 amino acids. Trimming pared 1 base from V and 9 bases from J, leaving 12 bases between.

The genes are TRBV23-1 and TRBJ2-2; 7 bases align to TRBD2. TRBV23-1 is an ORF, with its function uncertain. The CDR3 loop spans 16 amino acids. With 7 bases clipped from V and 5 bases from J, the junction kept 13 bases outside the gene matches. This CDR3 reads CASINWGGGKTGELFF. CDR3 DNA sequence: TGCGCCAGCATTAATTGGGGCGGGGGAAAGACCGGGGAGCTGTTTTTT.

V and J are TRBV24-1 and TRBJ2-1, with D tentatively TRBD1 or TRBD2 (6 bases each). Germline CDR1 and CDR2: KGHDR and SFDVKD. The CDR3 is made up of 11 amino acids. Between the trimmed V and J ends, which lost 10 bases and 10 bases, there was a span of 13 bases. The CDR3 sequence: CATGGPREQFF. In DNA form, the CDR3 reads TGTGCCACAGGGGGGCCCCGGGAGCAGTTCTTC.

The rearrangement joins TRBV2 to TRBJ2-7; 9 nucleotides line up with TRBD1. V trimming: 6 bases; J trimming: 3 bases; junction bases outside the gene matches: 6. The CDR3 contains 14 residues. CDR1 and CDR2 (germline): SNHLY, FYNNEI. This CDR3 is CASREPGQGYEQYF. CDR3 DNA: TGTGCCAGCAGGGAACCGGGACAGGGCTACGAGCAGTACTTC.

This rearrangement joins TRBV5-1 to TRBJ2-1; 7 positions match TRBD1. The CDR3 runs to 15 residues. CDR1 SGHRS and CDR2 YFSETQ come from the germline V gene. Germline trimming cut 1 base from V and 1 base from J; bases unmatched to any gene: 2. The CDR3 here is CASSLPGGSYNEQFF. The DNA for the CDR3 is TGCGCCAGCAGCTTGCCAGGGGGATCCTACAATGAGCAGTTCTTC.

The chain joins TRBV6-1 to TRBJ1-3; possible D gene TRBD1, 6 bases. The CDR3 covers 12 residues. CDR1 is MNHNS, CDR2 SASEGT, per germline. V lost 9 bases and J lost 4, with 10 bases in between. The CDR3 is CARSDRGNTIYF. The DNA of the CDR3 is TGTGCCAGGTCTGACAGGGGAAACACCATATATTTT.

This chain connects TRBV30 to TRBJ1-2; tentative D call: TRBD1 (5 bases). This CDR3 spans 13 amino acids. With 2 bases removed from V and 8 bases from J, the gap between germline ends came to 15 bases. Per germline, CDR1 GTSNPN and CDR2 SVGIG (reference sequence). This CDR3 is CAWSRLGGYGYTF. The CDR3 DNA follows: TGTGCCTGGAGTCGGCTCGGGGGGTACGGCTACACCTTC.

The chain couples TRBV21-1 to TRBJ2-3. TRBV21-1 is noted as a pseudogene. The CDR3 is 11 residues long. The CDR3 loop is CASRNLDTQYF. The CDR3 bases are TGTGCCAGCAGGAACCTGGATACGCAGTATTTT.

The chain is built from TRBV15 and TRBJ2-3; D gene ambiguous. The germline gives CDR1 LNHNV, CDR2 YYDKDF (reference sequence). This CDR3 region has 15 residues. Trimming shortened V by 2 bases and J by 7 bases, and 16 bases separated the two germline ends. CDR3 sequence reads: CATSRLRVLRNTQYF. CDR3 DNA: TGTGCCACCAGCAGACTCCGGGTCTTGAGGAATACGCAGTATTTT.

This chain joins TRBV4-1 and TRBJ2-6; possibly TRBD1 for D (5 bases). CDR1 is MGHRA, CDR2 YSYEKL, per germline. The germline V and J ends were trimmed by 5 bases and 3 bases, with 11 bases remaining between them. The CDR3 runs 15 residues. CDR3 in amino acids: CASSVIRVGANVLTF. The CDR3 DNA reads TGCGCCAGCAGCGTTATCAGGGTTGGGGCCAACGTCCTGACTTTC.

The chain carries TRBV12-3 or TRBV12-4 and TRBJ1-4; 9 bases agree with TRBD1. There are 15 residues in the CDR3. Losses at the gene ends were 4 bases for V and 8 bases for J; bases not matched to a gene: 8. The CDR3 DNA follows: TGTGCCAGCAGTTCCTTGGACAGGGGCCGGGAAAAACTGTTTTTT. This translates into CASSSLDRGREKLFF.

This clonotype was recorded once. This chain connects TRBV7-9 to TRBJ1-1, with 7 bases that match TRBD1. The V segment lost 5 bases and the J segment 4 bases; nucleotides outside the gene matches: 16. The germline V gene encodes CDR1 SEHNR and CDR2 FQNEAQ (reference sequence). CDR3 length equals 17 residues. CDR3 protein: CASSKLRQGRAGTEAFF. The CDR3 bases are TGTGCCAGCAGCAAACTAAGACAGGGACGGGCGGGCACTGAAGCTTTCTTT.

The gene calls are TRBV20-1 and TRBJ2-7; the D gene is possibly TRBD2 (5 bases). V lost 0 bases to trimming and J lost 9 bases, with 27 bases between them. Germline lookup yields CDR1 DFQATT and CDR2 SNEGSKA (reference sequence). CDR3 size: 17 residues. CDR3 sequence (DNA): TGCAGTGCTAGAGAAACAACCCCGACTACAATACTTGGCGGGCAGTACTTC. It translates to CSARETTPTTILGGQYF.

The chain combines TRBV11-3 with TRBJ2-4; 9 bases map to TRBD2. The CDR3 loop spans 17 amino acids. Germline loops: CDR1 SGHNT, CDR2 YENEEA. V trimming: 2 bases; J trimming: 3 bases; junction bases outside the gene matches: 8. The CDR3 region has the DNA TGTGCCAGCAGCTTAATTCTAGCGGGGCGGGACAAAAACATTCAGTACTTC. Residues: CASSLILAGRDKNIQYF.